Given below is one T cell receptor (beta chain) in context. The source of the sample is a study of cytomegalovirus exposure and HLA in healthy donors. The V end was cut by 6 bases, the J end by 2 bases, with 14 bases between. The CDR3 has 14 amino acids. Per germline, CDR1 SGHNT and CDR2 YYREEE (reference sequence). Primers: 60 Vbeta forward and 13 Jbeta reverse. TCRdb's table, derived via immunoSEQ multiplex PCR, lists solely in-frame clones and lacks some. In the table there are around 130,000 clones, around 67% of which are singletons. This TCR derives from a woman aged 40 to 49 in good health and CMV-seropositive. The J gene is TRBJ2-5, the V gene TRBV5-4; the D is unclear. The sequenced sample consisted of PBMCs. The CDR3, as DNA: TGTGCCAGCACCCTAGGCCTAGAACAAGAGACCCAGTACTTC. Translating gives CASTLGLEQETQYF.